This T cell receptor beta chain came from a study of post-analysis software for immune sequencing data. On the study more broadly: There were relapsing-remitting, secondary progressive and progressive-relapsing multiple sclerosis among the disease courses included. General study findings and limits: Relative to controls, patients had 4 or 5 TRBV segments at higher frequency, with TRBV5-6, TRBV5-1 and TRBV20-1 among these. Versus controls, multiple sclerosis patients showed significantly lower diversity (normalized Chao1). Pronounced co-clustering by F measure was evident among identically batched samples.

Note on this clonotype: The antigen is not known.

Unique molecular identifiers had been added to the TCR beta cDNA libraries. Roughly 500,000 cDNA molecules were recovered from an input of about 0.9 to 11 million T cells. TCRdb redid the calling of the PCR reads with MiXCR, one entry per CDR3 protein. The sample yields 400,000 to 500,000 distinct CDR3 sequences, approximately 38% seen once. The CDR3 has 14 residues. Trimming removed 2 bases from V and 11 bases from J, with 18 bases in between. CDR1 and CDR2 from the germline V gene are PRHDT and FYEKMQ (reference sequence). This sequence originates from a girl aged 2 to 9 with multiple sclerosis. The chain links TRBV13 to TRBJ2-5, with D possibly being TRBD1 (5 bases). The sequenced material came from blood. The CDR3 nucleotides read TGTGCCAGCAGCTTACAGGGCGGCAACAATGAGCAGTACTTC. Its translation is CASSLQGGNNEQYF.